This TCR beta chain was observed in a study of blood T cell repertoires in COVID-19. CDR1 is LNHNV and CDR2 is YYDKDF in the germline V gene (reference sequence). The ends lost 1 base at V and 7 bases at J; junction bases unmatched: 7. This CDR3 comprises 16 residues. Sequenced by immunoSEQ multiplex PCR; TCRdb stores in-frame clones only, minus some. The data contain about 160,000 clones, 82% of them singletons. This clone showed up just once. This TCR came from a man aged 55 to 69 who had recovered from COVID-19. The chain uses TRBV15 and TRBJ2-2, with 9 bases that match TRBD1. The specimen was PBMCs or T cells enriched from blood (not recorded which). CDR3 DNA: TGTGCCACCAGCAGAGCCACAGGGGGCCGCCGCGGGGAGCTGTTTTTT. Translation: CATSRATGGRRGELFF.